A single T cell receptor (beta chain) is shown here with its context. Profiled with immunoSEQ multiplex PCR; TCRdb holds only in-frame clones, not every one. The sample carries roughly 100,000 clones, 90% to 97% recorded once. The V segment lost 3 bases and the J segment 1 base; nucleotides outside the gene matches: 2. Germline CDR1 is MNHEY and CDR2 is SMNVEV (reference sequence). CDR3 size: 14 residues. This sample was included in a study of technical replicates of blood from several donors. This receptor was taken from a human donor in good health. The material sequenced was T cells isolated from PBMCs. V and J are TRBV27 and TRBJ1-1, with TRBD1 identical over 7 bases. The CDR3 spells CASSFNRGNTEAFF. The DNA of the CDR3 is TGTGCCAGCAGTTTCAACAGGGGGAACACTGAAGCTTTCTTT.